This TCR beta chain comes out of a study of cytomegalovirus exposure and HLA in healthy donors. At the level of the study: Early released data had tens of millions of unique TCRs, all coming from HLA-typed donors. Points from the study as a whole: Differences between HLA loci emerged in a later analysis of TCR association rates, with DRB1 most and HLA-C fewest. Later analysis identified several of the most significant clusters that appeared linked to common viral pathogens.

Amplification used 60 Vbeta primers and 13 Jbeta primers. TCRdb's copy holds only in-frame clones and misses some; the assay was immunoSEQ multiplex PCR. The table has some 94,000 clones, about 80% seen once. At collection, donors were nominally healthy, but unrecorded immune exposures were probable. About this clone itself: As yet, its antigen is unknown.

The CDR3 is made up of 16 amino acids. Germline trimming cut 0 bases from V and 8 bases from J; bases unmatched to any gene: 8. The germline V gene encodes CDR1 MNHNY and CDR2 SVGAGI (reference sequence). The sequenced sample consisted of PBMCs. The sequence derives from a man aged 35-49 years in good health and CMV-seronegative. The chain is built from TRBV6-6 and TRBJ2-3, with 10 bases lining up with TRBD2. This CDR3 reads CASSYSSGGAEVTQYF. CDR3 in DNA: TGTGCCAGCAGTTACTCGAGCGGGGGGGCCGAAGTTACGCAGTATTTT.